These 23 T cell receptor beta chains were sequenced from one sample in a study of cytomegalovirus exposure and HLA in healthy donors. Vbeta (60) and Jbeta (13) primers were used in the PCR. The repertoire was sequenced with immunoSEQ multiplex PCR; TCRdb's copy has only in-frame clones and lacks some. The sample has 120,000 or so clones, over 60% seen once; the top ten hold just under 3%. The sequenced material came from PBMCs. Receptors were obtained from a woman aged 55-70 years in good health and CMV-seropositive.

The chain carries TRBV5-1 and TRBJ1-3; D unresolved. This CDR3 has 15 residues. V lost 1 base, J lost 0 bases, and 8 bases lay in between. CDR1 and CDR2 from the germline V gene are SGHRS and YFSETQ. CDR3 amino acids: CASSLSADSGNTIYF. DNA for the CDR3: TGCGCCAGCAGCTTGTCCGCAGACTCTGGAAACACCATATATTTT.

The chain combines TRBV5-6 with TRBJ1-2; D is undetermined. The CDR3 runs to 15 residues. V was clipped by 0 bases and J by 8 bases, with 17 bases between them. CDR1 and CDR2 from the germline V gene are SGHDT and YYEEEE. The CDR3 coding sequence is TGTGCCAGCAGCTTGGGTTGGCTCTCCGAGGAAGGCTACACCTTC. This translates into CASSLGWLSEEGYTF.

The V call is TRBV6-1, the J call TRBJ2-7, with 13 bases aligning to TRBD2. The ends lost 5 bases at V and 4 bases at J; junction bases unmatched: 2. CDR1 is MNHNS, CDR2 SASEGT, per germline. The CDR3 consists of 14 residues. The CDR3 protein is CASSPTSGRYEQYF. In DNA form, the CDR3 reads TGTGCCAGCAGTCCGACTAGCGGGAGGTACGAGCAGTACTTC.

The genes are TRBV19 and TRBJ1-1; TRBD1 matches at 8 bases. Trimming cost V 3 bases and J 2 bases; bases outside gene matches: 5. The length of the CDR3 is 15 residues. Germline V gene data show CDR1 as LNHDA and CDR2 as SQIVND (reference sequence). The CDR3 reads CASSIRGRVNTEAFF. The CDR3 nucleotides are TGTGCCAGTAGTATCAGGGGGCGGGTAAACACTGAAGCTTTCTTT.

The genes are TRBV2 and TRBJ2-5; D may be TRBD2 (7 bases). The V end was cut by 6 bases, the J end by 5 bases, with 19 bases between. Germline-derived CDR1 and CDR2 are SNHLY and FYNNEI. This CDR3 is 15 amino acids long. The chain's CDR3 is CASSWGGQTGETQYF. In DNA form, the CDR3 reads TGTGCCAGCAGCTGGGGGGGGCAGACGGGGGAGACCCAGTACTTC.

The CDR3 bases are TGCGCCAGCAGCTCGGACAGCCTCACCGGGGAGCTGTTTTTT. It is translated as CASSSDSLTGELFF. V gene TRBV5-1 combines with J gene TRBJ2-2; tentatively, D is TRBD1 (6 bases). V was clipped by 3 bases and J by 4 bases, with 10 bases between them. There are 14 residues in the CDR3. Germline V lookup: CDR1 SGHRS, CDR2 YFSETQ.

This chain connects TRBV5-5 to TRBJ1-1; 8 bases align to TRBD1. The CDR3 extends over 15 amino acids. V shed 3 bases and J 1 base; nucleotides not matched to a gene: 5. Per germline, CDR1 SGHKS and CDR2 YYEKEE (reference sequence). The CDR3 coding sequence is TGTGCCAGCAGCTGGGCTGGGACAGGGAACACTGAAGCTTTCTTT. Amino acids: CASSWAGTGNTEAFF.

The chain is built from TRBV5-1 and TRBJ1-2; 11 bases agree with TRBD1. This CDR3 spans 17 amino acids. The germline CDR1 and CDR2 sequences are SGHRS and YFSETQ. Trimming cost V 6 bases and J 4 bases; bases outside gene matches: 14. The CDR3 bases are TGCGCCAGCACCCGGGGGGACAGGGGGTCCTCTCTCTATGGCTACACCTTC. As protein: CASTRGDRGSSLYGYTF.

The genes are TRBV7-3 and TRBJ2-2; 9 nucleotides agree with TRBD2. After removal of 6 bases from V and 7 bases from J, the junction contained 9 bases not matched to a gene. This CDR3 spans 15 amino acids. Germline CDR1 SGHTA, CDR2 FQGTGA. The CDR3 DNA follows: TGTGCCAGCAGAACCCTAGCGGGAAGTAACGGGGAGCTGTTTTTT. Encoded protein: CASRTLAGSNGELFF.

The count of this clone is one. The CDR3 sequence: CASSQDSGRILNNEQFF. In DNA, the CDR3 is TGTGCCAGCAGCCAAGATAGCGGGAGGATTTTAAACAATGAGCAGTTCTTC. This chain connects TRBV4-2 to TRBJ2-1; 10 nucleotides line up with TRBD2. V lost 0 bases and J lost 5; bases outside the gene matches: 7. Germline V gives CDR1 LGHNA, CDR2 YNFKEQ. The CDR3 consists of 17 residues.

The chain joins TRBV5-4 to TRBJ2-2, with a tentative D call TRBD2 (6 bases). CDR1 and CDR2 from the germline V gene are SGHNT and YYREEE (reference sequence). Trimming shortened V by 4 bases and J by 6 bases, and 16 bases separated the two germline ends. The CDR3 contains 15 residues. The CDR3 here is CASSPSGESSGELFF. CDR3 coding DNA: TGTGCCAGCAGCCCCTCGGGGGAGTCGTCCGGGGAGCTGTTTTTT.

The chain uses TRBV27 and TRBJ1-1; a possible D gene is TRBD1 (6 bases). Germline V gene sequence: CDR1 MNHEY, CDR2 SMNVEV (reference sequence). The CDR3 runs to 14 residues. The V and J ends lost 5 bases and 2 bases respectively, with 12 bases between them. CDR3 in DNA: TGTGCCAGCAGTAACAGGGCGATAAACACTGAAGCTTTCTTT. Its translation: CASSNRAINTEAFF.

The chain is built from TRBV5-4 and TRBJ1-1; no reliable D call. This CDR3 has 14 amino acids. The germline CDR1 and CDR2 sequences are SGHNT and YYREEE (reference sequence). Trimming took off 0 bases at V and 6 bases at J, with 12 bases between the two ends. The CDR3 DNA follows: TGTGCCAGCAGCTTGGGGGTCGAGGGTGCTGAAGCTTTCTTT. Translated, it gives CASSLGVEGAEAFF.

The chain combines TRBV9 with TRBJ2-3; 8 nucleotides agree with TRBD2. This CDR3 contains 15 residues. CDR1 and CDR2 from the germline V gene are SGDLS and YYNGEE. After removal of 4 bases from V and 9 bases from J, the junction contained 13 bases not matched to a gene. CDR3 DNA: TGTGCCAGCAGCCCAGGACTAGCTACAACGCGCACGCAGTATTTT. Translating it yields CASSPGLATTRTQYF.

This clone was recorded a few times. V is TRBV7-9 and J is TRBJ1-3; D gene uncertain. The CDR3 covers 17 residues. V lost 5 bases, J lost 4 bases, and 21 bases lay in between. The germline gives CDR1 SEHNR, CDR2 FQNEAQ (reference sequence). CDR3 residues: CASSSRTLLLGGNTIYF. In DNA form, the CDR3 reads TGTGCCAGCAGCAGCCGGACTCTGCTCCTGGGGGGAAACACCATATATTTT.

The DNA for the CDR3 is TGTGCCAGCAGTCGACAGACTGAAGCTTTCTTT. It encodes CASSRQTEAFF. The chain couples TRBV2 to TRBJ1-1; TRBD1 might be the D (5 bases). With 5 bases removed from V and 5 bases from J, the gap between germline ends came to 6 bases. CDR1 is SNHLY and CDR2 is FYNNEI in the germline V gene. This CDR3 is 11 amino acids long.

The V gene is TRBV13, the J gene TRBJ1-2, with D possibly matching TRBD1 (6 bases). CDR3 length: 14 amino acids. V lost 5 bases and J 2 bases, leaving 12 bases between the germline ends. Per the germline V gene, CDR1 is PRHDT and CDR2 is FYEKMQ (reference sequence). As DNA, the CDR3 is TGTGCCAGCAGCACCCCGACAGGAAACTATGGCTACACCTTC. This sequence encodes CASSTPTGNYGYTF.

This sequence joins TRBV19 and TRBJ2-5; TRBD2 matches 7 bases. There are 17 residues in the CDR3. The germline V gene has CDR1 LNHDA and CDR2 SQIVND (reference sequence). J lost 5 bases, V lost 6 bases, and 18 bases had no gene match. The CDR3 DNA is TGTGCCAGTAGGAGGAATAACGCAGGGAGGGCCGGGGAGACCCAGTACTTC. Protein: CASRRNNAGRAGETQYF.

The chain links TRBV28 to TRBJ1-2; D unresolved. CDR1 and CDR2 (germline): MDHEN, SYDVKM. The CDR3 is 13 residues long. The V end lost 5 bases, the J end lost 7 bases, and 14 bases lay between the germline ends. CDR3 sequence reads: CASSPGLMGGYTF. The CDR3 DNA reads TGTGCCAGCAGTCCTGGACTAATGGGTGGCTACACCTTC.

This clone was observed a single time. This sequence joins TRBV5-1 and TRBJ1-1, with D maybe TRBD1 (5 bases). Germline V lookup: CDR1 SGHRS, CDR2 YFSETQ. Trimming took 0 bases from V and 7 from J, leaving 10 bases between them. This CDR3 has 13 amino acids. In DNA form, the CDR3 reads TGCGCCAGCAGCTTGGCCCCCGGGGGTGAAGCTTTCTTT. As protein: CASSLAPGGEAFF.

This clone was counted a few times. The chain uses TRBV6-1 and TRBJ1-1, with 7 nucleotides matching TRBD1. The germline V gene has CDR1 MNHNS and CDR2 SASEGT. With 8 bases clipped from V and 4 bases from J, the junction kept 7 bases outside the gene matches. This CDR3 comprises 13 residues. The CDR3: CASGGGPGTEAFF. DNA of the CDR3: TGTGCCAGCGGAGGGGGCCCCGGCACTGAAGCTTTCTTT.

This clone was picked up one time. The chain combines TRBV19 with TRBJ1-1; D is ambiguous. This CDR3 has 15 amino acids. From germline, CDR1 is LNHDA and CDR2 SQIVND (reference sequence). Trimming pared 4 bases from V and 1 base from J, leaving 13 bases between. The DNA of the CDR3 is TGTGCCAGTAGTAGTCCCGAGGCGGGGAACACTGAAGCTTTCTTT. Its protein is CASSSPEAGNTEAFF.

The chain recombines TRBV7-2 with TRBJ2-1; D ambiguous. Germline loops: CDR1 SGHTA, CDR2 FQGNSA. Deletions cut 4 bases from V and 0 bases from J, with 10 bases between. This CDR3 has 15 amino acids. The DNA for the CDR3 is TGTGCCAGCAGCTCCCCATTCAGCTCCTACAATGAGCAGTTCTTC. Amino acid sequence: CASSSPFSSYNEQFF.